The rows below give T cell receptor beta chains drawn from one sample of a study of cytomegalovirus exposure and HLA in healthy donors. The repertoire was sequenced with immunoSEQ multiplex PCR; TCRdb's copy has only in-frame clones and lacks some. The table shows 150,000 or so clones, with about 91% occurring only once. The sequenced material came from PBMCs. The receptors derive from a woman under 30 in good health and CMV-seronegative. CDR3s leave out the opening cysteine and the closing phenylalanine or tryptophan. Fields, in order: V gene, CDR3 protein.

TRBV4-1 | ASSQDGNQPQH
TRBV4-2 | ASSHQDRLDLDQPQH
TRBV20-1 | SARAGGGAF
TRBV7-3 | ASSSWGTLQETQY
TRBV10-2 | ASSEGAGWNGYT
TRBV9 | ASSVLLEGDNEQF
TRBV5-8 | ASSFRLAGGTDTQY
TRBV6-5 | ASSYSRDRAAEQF
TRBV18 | ASSERDISLGELF
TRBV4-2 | ASSQGLGTANTEAF
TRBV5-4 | ASSRSGGASSYNEQF
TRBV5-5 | ASSRGQGGLAYEQY
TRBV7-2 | ASSLTGLNQPQH
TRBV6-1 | ASSESERTGQETQY
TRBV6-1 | ASSEGGAHTEAF
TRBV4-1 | ASRHIEAEVTGELF
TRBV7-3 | ASSPMGPVSYNEQF
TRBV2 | ASSERHTQGEGYT
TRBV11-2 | ASSLGGSSYNEQF
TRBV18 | ASSTGDYGYT
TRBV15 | ATAWTSGGPAPRDTQY
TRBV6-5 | AAGTGTYGYT
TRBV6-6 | AGGEADTQY
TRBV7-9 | ASSPKGFTSGNTIY
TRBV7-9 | ASSQEGSYNSPLH
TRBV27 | ATTGLGANVLT
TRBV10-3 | AIKGQGGTDTQY
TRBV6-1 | ASSDTSGGSASTDTQY
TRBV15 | ATSREQVFEQY
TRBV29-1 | SVFDRGSAEAF
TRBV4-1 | ASSQVTSSYNEQF
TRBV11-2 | ASSLAAEYEQY
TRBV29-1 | SVQGSSTNEKLF
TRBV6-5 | ASSSGLAGHTDTQY
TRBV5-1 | ASSWGQGGSYNSPLH
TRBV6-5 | ASSGTGVGPLH
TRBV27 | ASRQGSGELF
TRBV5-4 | ASSFEAGLSTDTQY
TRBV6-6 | ASSNREGEAF
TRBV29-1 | SVARPISEAF
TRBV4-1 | ASSPDQGTFGQPQH
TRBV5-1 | ASSLADTSYGYT
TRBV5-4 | ASRAGAGDYNEQF
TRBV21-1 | ASSKEERGDRETQY
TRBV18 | ASSGGTSLGRNEQF
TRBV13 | ASSPGGATNEKLF
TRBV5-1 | ATSGRGVYEQY
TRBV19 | ASSPQGRLAGYT
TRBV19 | ASSVAEGLFYNEQF
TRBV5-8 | ASSLVAGKLYEQY
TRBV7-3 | ASSIDRNTEAF
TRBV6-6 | ASSLDRTPGNTIY
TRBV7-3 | ASSKRGGLETQY
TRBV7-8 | ASSLTYRIEQY